Listed below are T cell receptor beta chains from one sample, sequenced in a study of blood T cell repertoires in COVID-19. Data came from immunoSEQ multiplex PCR; TCRdb stores just in-frame clones and leaves some out. The data show some 100,000 clones, 85% to 90% seen once. The sample comprised peripheral blood. The receptors were gathered from a human donor in a cohort sampled during active COVID-19. Both conserved end residues are part of each CDR3. A D gene is named only where the DNA matches it firmly. Where a row states a size, it is once, few, many or the class of an expanded clone; other rows omit it.

V: TRBV14; D: TRBD1; size: .; J: TRBJ2-5; CDR3: CASSQGQGFQETQYF; DNA: TGTGCCAGCAGCCAAGGACAGGGATTTCAAGAGACCCAGTACTTC
V: TRBV3-1/TRBV3-2; D: .; size: .; J: TRBJ2-7; CDR3: CASSLGVRGATYEQYF; DNA: TGTGCCAGCAGCCTAGGGGTCAGGGGTGCTACCTACGAGCAGTACTTC
V: TRBV7-9; D: .; size: once; J: TRBJ1-5; CDR3: CASSLGETVNQPQHF; DNA: TGTGCCAGCAGCTTAGGAGAGACAGTCAATCAGCCCCAGCATTTT
V: TRBV18; D: TRBD1; size: .; J: TRBJ2-2; CDR3: CASSPKSTGLTGELFF; DNA: TGTGCCAGCTCACCAAAGTCGACAGGGCTGACCGGGGAGCTGTTTTTT
V: TRBV3-1/TRBV3-2; D: .; size: .; J: TRBJ2-5; CDR3: CASSLRGQQETQYF; DNA: TGTGCCAGCAGCCTCAGGGGTCAACAAGAGACCCAGTACTTC
V: TRBV6-2/TRBV6-3; D: .; size: .; J: TRBJ1-2; CDR3: CASSYARGANYGYTF; DNA: TGTGCCAGCAGTTACGCCCGGGGAGCTAACTATGGCTACACCTTC
V: TRBV28; D: TRBD2; size: .; J: TRBJ2-7; CDR3: CASSPNGGAYEQYF; DNA: TGTGCCAGCAGCCCCAATGGGGGGGCCTACGAGCAGTACTTC
V: TRBV3-1/TRBV3-2; D: .; size: once; J: TRBJ2-5; CDR3: CASSLEETQYF; DNA: TGTGCCAGCAGCCTAGAAGAGACCCAGTACTTC
V: TRBV15; D: .; size: .; J: TRBJ2-6; CDR3: CATSRGGGLAGANVLTF; DNA: TGTGCCACCAGCAGGGGAGGAGGACTGGCTGGGGCCAACGTCCTGACTTTC
V: TRBV5-6; D: TRBD2; size: .; J: TRBJ2-1; CDR3: CASSTYSGRLNEQFF; DNA: TGTGCCAGCAGCACTTATAGCGGGAGGCTTAATGAGCAGTTCTTC
V: TRBV2; D: TRBD1; size: .; J: TRBJ1-1; CDR3: CASKGDSQNTEAFF; DNA: TGTGCCAGCAAGGGGGACAGCCAGAACACTGAAGCTTTCTTT
V: TRBV27; D: TRBD1; size: once; J: TRBJ1-2; CDR3: CASSSGQYYGYTF; DNA: TGTGCCAGCAGTTCGGGACAGTACTATGGCTACACCTTC
V: TRBV28; D: TRBD2; size: .; J: TRBJ2-1; CDR3: CASSLPLGLAGGNNEQFF; DNA: TGTGCCAGCAGTTTACCTTTGGGACTAGCGGGAGGTAACAATGAGCAGTTCTTC
V: TRBV9; D: TRBD2; size: .; J: TRBJ2-3; CDR3: CASSETGLAGPTDTQYF; DNA: TGTGCCAGCAGCGAAACGGGACTAGCGGGGCCAACAGATACGCAGTATTTT
V: TRBV18; D: .; size: .; J: TRBJ1-2; CDR3: CASSTGFNYGYTF; DNA: TGTGCCAGCTCAACAGGGTTTAACTATGGCTACACCTTC
V: TRBV3-1/TRBV3-2; D: .; size: .; J: TRBJ2-1; CDR3: CASSQGEDSPRRNEQFF; DNA: TGTGCCAGCAGCCAAGGAGAAGACTCCCCTAGGCGCAATGAGCAGTTCTTC
V: TRBV30; D: .; size: medium-sized; J: TRBJ2-7; CDR3: CAWSDPGYEQYF; DNA: TGTGCCTGGAGTGACCCAGGCTACGAGCAGTACTTC
V: TRBV3-1/TRBV3-2; D: TRBD1; size: .; J: TRBJ1-6; CDR3: CASSPYEGAGSPLHF; DNA: TGTGCCAGCAGCCCTTATGAGGGGGCAGGGTCACCCCTCCACTTT
V: TRBV6-5; D: .; size: .; J: TRBJ2-1; CDR3: CASSYSSPIYNEQFF; DNA: TGTGCCAGCAGTTACTCGAGTCCAATCTACAATGAGCAGTTCTTC
V: TRBV6-2/TRBV6-3; D: .; size: .; J: TRBJ2-7; CDR3: CASSREYEQYF; DNA: TGTGCCAGCAGTCGGGAGTACGAGCAGTACTTC
V: TRBV10-1; D: TRBD2; size: .; J: TRBJ2-2; CDR3: CASGASGTGELFF; DNA: TGCGCCAGCGGGGCTAGCGGGACCGGGGAGCTGTTTTTT
V: TRBV3-1/TRBV3-2; D: TRBD2; size: .; J: TRBJ2-3; CDR3: CASRRTSGLLLTDTQYF; DNA: TGTGCCAGCAGACGGACTAGCGGGCTTCTACTCACAGATACGCAGTATTTT
V: TRBV6-4; D: .; size: .; J: TRBJ1-1; CDR3: CASRRREGVSTEAFF; DNA: TGTGCCAGCAGACGCCGGGAAGGCGTGAGCACTGAAGCTTTCTTT
V: TRBV28; D: TRBD2; size: .; J: TRBJ2-7; CDR3: CASSLRRGLAGSYEQYF; DNA: TGTGCCAGCAGTTTAAGGCGGGGACTAGCGGGATCCTACGAGCAGTACTTC
V: TRBV19; D: .; size: .; J: TRBJ1-1; CDR3: CASSIGGRAEAFF; DNA: TGTGCCAGTAGTATAGGGGGGAGGGCTGAAGCTTTCTTT
V: TRBV27; D: TRBD2; size: .; J: TRBJ2-1; CDR3: CASSLSFSGRHEQFF; DNA: TGTGCCAGCAGTTTATCCTTTAGCGGGAGACATGAGCAGTTCTTC
V: TRBV6-5; D: .; size: .; J: TRBJ2-1; CDR3: CASITGVYNEQFF; DNA: TGTGCCAGCATTACGGGAGTCTACAATGAGCAGTTCTTC
V: TRBV5-4; D: TRBD1; size: .; J: TRBJ1-1; CDR3: CASSVGAGGRYTEAFF; DNA: TGTGCCAGCAGCGTTGGTGCAGGGGGCCGGTACACTGAAGCTTTCTTT
V: TRBV7-9; D: .; size: once; J: TRBJ1-2; CDR3: CASSPGLSDGYTF; DNA: TGTGCCAGCAGCCCCGGACTCTCAGATGGCTACACCTTC
V: TRBV19; D: .; size: many; J: TRBJ2-2; CDR3: CASSIASSGTGELFF; DNA: TGTGCCAGTAGTATAGCTTCTAGTGGCACCGGGGAGCTGTTTTTT
V: TRBV5-1; D: .; size: .; J: TRBJ2-5; CDR3: CASRTTQETQYF; DNA: TGCGCCAGCAGGACAACTCAAGAGACCCAGTACTTC
V: TRBV6-5; D: .; size: .; J: TRBJ2-3; CDR3: CASSAQGPSTDTQYF; DNA: TGTGCCAGCAGCGCACAGGGCCCTAGCACAGATACGCAGTATTTT
V: TRBV2; D: TRBD2; size: .; J: TRBJ2-1; CDR3: CASSEPEAGGPNNEQFF; DNA: TGTGCCAGCAGTGAGCCTGAGGCGGGAGGGCCAAACAATGAGCAGTTCTTC
V: TRBV24-1; D: TRBD2; size: .; J: TRBJ2-5; CDR3: CATGLAAQETQYF; DNA: TGTGCCACCGGACTAGCGGCACAAGAGACCCAGTACTTC
V: TRBV6-1; D: .; size: .; J: TRBJ2-1; CDR3: CASSEGGGARSSYNEQFF; DNA: TGTGCCAGCAGTGAAGGGGGTGGGGCGCGCAGCTCCTACAATGAGCAGTTCTTC
V: TRBV2; D: .; size: .; J: TRBJ2-5; CDR3: CASSVTPRYQETQYF; DNA: TGTGCCAGCAGCGTAACCCCGAGGTACCAAGAGACCCAGTACTTC
V: TRBV2; D: TRBD1; size: few; J: TRBJ2-7; CDR3: CASIRDRGGEQYF; DNA: TGTGCCAGCATACGGGACAGGGGTGGTGAGCAGTACTTC
V: TRBV2; D: TRBD2; size: few; J: TRBJ2-1; CDR3: CASSELGGSAAEQFF; DNA: TGTGCCAGCAGTGAACTCGGCGGGAGCGCCGCTGAGCAGTTCTTC
V: TRBV6-5; D: .; size: .; J: TRBJ2-5; CDR3: CASSYREAQTQYF; DNA: TGTGCCAGCAGTTACCGAGAGGCACAGACCCAGTACTTC
V: TRBV5-1; D: TRBD1; size: .; J: TRBJ2-7; CDR3: CASSPRTGVVYEQYF; DNA: TGCGCCAGCAGCCCTAGGACAGGGGTGGTCTACGAGCAGTACTTC
V: TRBV27; D: .; size: .; J: TRBJ1-4; CDR3: CASSYARGLATNEKLFF; DNA: TGTGCCAGCAGTTACGCCAGGGGATTAGCAACTAATGAAAAACTGTTTTTT
V: TRBV5-1; D: .; size: .; J: TRBJ1-2; CDR3: CASSLDSTYGYTF; DNA: TGCGCCAGCAGCTTGGACAGCACCTATGGCTACACCTTC
V: TRBV6-2/TRBV6-3; D: .; size: once; J: TRBJ2-7; CDR3: CASSYSPIGSNYEQYF; DNA: TGTGCCAGCAGTTACTCTCCTATCGGGTCCAACTACGAGCAGTACTTC
V: TRBV5-4; D: TRBD2; size: .; J: TRBJ2-1; CDR3: CASSSPTSGTSNEQFF; DNA: TGTGCCAGCAGCTCGCCGACTAGCGGGACCTCCAATGAGCAGTTCTTC
V: TRBV6-6; D: .; size: .; J: TRBJ1-2; CDR3: CASTQTYGYTF; DNA: TGTGCCAGCACACAGACCTATGGCTACACCTTC
V: TRBV6-5; D: .; size: once; J: TRBJ1-1; CDR3: CASSYVRGKTEAFF; DNA: TGTGCCAGCAGTTATGTCAGGGGCAAGACTGAAGCTTTCTTT
V: TRBV7-8; D: TRBD1; size: .; J: TRBJ2-5; CDR3: CASSLVQGQAVETQYF; DNA: TGTGCCAGCAGCTTAGTTCAGGGACAGGCAGTGGAGACCCAGTACTTC
V: TRBV9; D: .; size: .; J: TRBJ1-2; CDR3: CASSVAAGGYGYTF; DNA: TGTGCCAGCAGCGTAGCTGCGGGGGGGTATGGCTACACCTTC
V: TRBV5-3; D: .; size: .; J: TRBJ2-3; CDR3: CARSNDRSTSTDTQYF; DNA: TGTGCCAGAAGCAATGACCGGAGTACTAGCACAGATACGCAGTATTTT
V: TRBV5-1; D: .; size: .; J: TRBJ2-1; CDR3: CASSAMEAGEQFF; DNA: TGCGCCAGCAGCGCGATGGAGGCTGGTGAGCAGTTCTTC
V: TRBV15; D: TRBD2; size: .; J: TRBJ2-5; CDR3: CATSRVGGGDWETQYF; DNA: TGTGCCACCAGCAGAGTCGGGGGGGGCGATTGGGAGACCCAGTACTTC
V: TRBV7-9; D: TRBD1; size: .; J: TRBJ1-1; CDR3: CASSPGQGWTEAFF; DNA: TGTGCCAGCAGCCCTGGACAGGGGTGGACTGAAGCTTTCTTT
V: TRBV7-9; D: .; size: .; J: TRBJ1-4; CDR3: CASQRWENVATNEKLFF; DNA: TGTGCCAGCCAACGGTGGGAGAACGTTGCAACTAATGAAAAACTGTTTTTT
V: TRBV5-4; D: .; size: .; J: TRBJ1-6; CDR3: CASSSPSYNSPLHF; DNA: TGTGCCAGCAGCTCCCCATCCTATAATTCACCCCTCCACTTT
V: TRBV5-1; D: .; size: .; J: TRBJ2-1; CDR3: CASSGPLLGEQFF; DNA: TGCGCCAGCAGCGGCCCTCTACTAGGTGAGCAGTTCTTC
V: TRBV28; D: .; size: .; J: TRBJ1-5; CDR3: CASSRQGMGNQPQHF; DNA: TGTGCCAGCAGCCGCCAGGGGATGGGCAATCAGCCCCAGCATTTT
V: TRBV30; D: .; size: few; J: TRBJ1-3; CDR3: CAWSVQTGNTIYF; DNA: TGTGCCTGGAGTGTACAAACTGGAAACACCATATATTTT